This entry describes one T cell receptor (beta chain). Its antigen is unidentified. These data belong to a study of cytomegalovirus exposure and HLA in healthy donors. Whole-study findings and limits: Generally TCR sequences proved uncommon, though certain public TCRs appeared in numerous donors. Within the data, a cluster of highly shared sequence variants was likely a sequencing artifact. For most subjects, TCR beta sequences were reported to predict HLA-A and HLA-B alleles with accuracy.

Both 60 Vbeta primers and 13 Jbeta primers went into the PCR. Some clones are missing from TCRdb's copy, which holds only in-frame ones; the method was immunoSEQ multiplex PCR. Among 75,000 to 100,000 clones, about two thirds were seen once, and the ten largest hold about 8%. Trimming shortened V by 3 bases and J by 5 bases, and 13 bases separated the two germline ends. The length of the CDR3 is 14 residues. CDR1 LNHNV and CDR2 YYDKDF come from the germline V gene (reference sequence). Material for sequencing was PBMCs. This TCR was sampled from a man in his fifties or sixties in good health and CMV-seronegative. The chain joins TRBV15 to TRBJ1-1; D unresolved. For the CDR3, the DNA is TGTGCCACCAGCAGCCAGGCGGGAGAGACTGAAGCTTTCTTT. Its translation: CATSSQAGETEAFF.